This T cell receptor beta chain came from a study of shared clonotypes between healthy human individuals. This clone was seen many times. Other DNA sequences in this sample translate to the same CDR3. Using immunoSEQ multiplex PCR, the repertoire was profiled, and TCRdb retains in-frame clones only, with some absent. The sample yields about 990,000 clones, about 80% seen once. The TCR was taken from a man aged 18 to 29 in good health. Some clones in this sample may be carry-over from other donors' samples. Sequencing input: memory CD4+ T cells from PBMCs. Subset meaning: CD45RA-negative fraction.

CDR3 in DNA: TGCAGCGCCCGGGACAGAGTCTACGAGCAGTACTTC. Residues: CSARDRVYEQYF. This chain connects TRBV29-1 to TRBJ2-7; 7 bases fit TRBD1. The germline CDR1 and CDR2 sequences are SQVTM and ANQGSEA. Trimming took 7 bases from V and 3 from J; bases not matched to a gene: 6. The CDR3 covers 12 residues.